This T cell receptor beta chain came from a study of OX40 agonist ivuxolimab in advanced cancers. This clone has just a few counts. The table came from immunoSEQ multiplex PCR; TCRdb's copy has only in-frame clones and leaves some out. The sample has tens of thousands of clones; over 75% are singletons. The length of the CDR3 is 12 residues. V was cut by 7 bases and J by 4 bases, with 8 bases left in between. From germline, CDR1 is LNHDA and CDR2 SQIVND (reference sequence). Blood specimens came from baseline, cycle 4 day 1, and cycle 7 day 1. This TCR derives from an adult with an advanced solid tumor such as melanoma, head and neck, liver or kidney cancer. This chain links TRBV19 with TRBJ1-5; the D is unclear. Sequencing was performed on CD4+ or CD8+ T cells sorted from blood, taken in a trial of the OX40 agonist ivuxolimab. The CDR3 sequence is CASTEGNQPQHF. Written as DNA, the CDR3 is TGTGCCAGTACCGAGGGAAATCAGCCCCAGCATTTT.